This T cell receptor beta chain emerged from a study of beta chain features in type 1 diabetes. Study information: Researchers looked at around 100 million sorted cells across all samples.

A word on this clone: The antigen remains unidentified.

General observations from the study: Insertion counts at VDJ junctions were lower in type 1 diabetes patients, who also showed more deletions there.

Germline lookup yields CDR1 LNHDA and CDR2 SQIVND (reference sequence). Trimming took 5 bases from V and 5 from J, leaving 16 bases between them. This CDR3 contains 14 residues. Sequenced material consisted of expressed TCRB transcripts (all of the isolated RNA was reverse transcribed). The data were produced by immunoSEQ multiplex PCR, yet TCRdb's version contains in-frame clones alone and is incomplete. The sample has under 150,000 clones; around 51% are singletons. The genes are TRBV19 and TRBJ2-7; tentatively, D is TRBD2 (6 bases). The TCR comes from a man aged 18-30 years in good health. Sequenced sample: Tregs from blood. The CDR3 DNA reads as TGTGCCAGTAGTCTCGGAGGGTCCGTGCACGAGCAGTACTTC. The encoded protein is CASSLGGSVHEQYF.